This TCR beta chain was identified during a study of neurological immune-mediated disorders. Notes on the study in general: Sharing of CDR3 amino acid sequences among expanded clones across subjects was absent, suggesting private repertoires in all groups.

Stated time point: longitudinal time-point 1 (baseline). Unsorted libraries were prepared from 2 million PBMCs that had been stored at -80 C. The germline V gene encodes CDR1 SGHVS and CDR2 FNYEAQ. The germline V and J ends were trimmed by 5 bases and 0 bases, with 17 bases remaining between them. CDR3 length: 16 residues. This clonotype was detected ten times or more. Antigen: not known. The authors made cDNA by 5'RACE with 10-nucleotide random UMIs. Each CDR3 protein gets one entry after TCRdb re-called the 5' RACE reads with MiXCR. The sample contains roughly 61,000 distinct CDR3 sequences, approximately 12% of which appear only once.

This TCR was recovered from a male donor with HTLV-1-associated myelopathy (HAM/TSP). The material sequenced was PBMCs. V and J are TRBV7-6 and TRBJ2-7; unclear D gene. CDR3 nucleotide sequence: TGTGCCAGCAGCCCCGGCATAGGCCTCTACTCCTACGAGCAGTACTTC. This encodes CASSPGIGLYSYEQYF.